The 22 T cell receptor beta chains reported below all come from one sample, sequenced in a study of radiotherapy plus CTLA-4 blockade in lung cancer. TCRdb's copy holds only in-frame clones and misses some; the assay was immunoSEQ multiplex PCR. Among tens of thousands of clones listed, about 80% were seen once. The input for sequencing was peripheral blood, taken from a patient treated with radiotherapy plus ipilimumab. The source is a human donor with non-small cell lung cancer who had a complete response to radiotherapy plus ipilimumab.

V is TRBV10-3 and J is TRBJ2-7, with D hard to call. Germline CDR1 is ENHRY and CDR2 is SYGVKD. The V end lost 0 bases, the J end lost 4 bases, and 10 bases lay between the germline ends. This CDR3 spans 14 amino acids. CDR3 in DNA: TGTGCCATCAGTGAGTCTGGCAGTAAGTACGAGCAGTACTTC. Translation gives CAISESGSKYEQYF.

The count of this clone is one. This sequence joins TRBV5-1 and TRBJ1-1, with 7 bases matching TRBD1. Losses at the gene ends were 4 bases for V and 2 bases for J; bases not matched to a gene: 8. The CDR3 is 15 amino acids. Per germline, CDR1 SGHRS and CDR2 YFSETQ. CDR3 protein: CASSRSGTANTEAFF. The CDR3 DNA sequence: TGCGCCAGCAGCCGGTCCGGGACAGCTAACACTGAAGCTTTCTTT.

The gene calls are TRBV10-3 and TRBJ1-1; D perhaps matches TRBD1 (5 bases). CDR3 length: 15 residues. Germline V gene data show CDR1 as ENHRY and CDR2 as SYGVKD. The V end lost 8 bases, the J end lost 5 bases, and 21 bases lay between the germline ends. For the CDR3, the DNA is TGTGCCATCTCTGACGACACAGCTGGGGGGACTGAAGCTTTCTTT. Amino acids: CAISDDTAGGTEAFF.

The chain uses TRBV7-8 and TRBJ2-1; the match to TRBD2 covers 13 bases. There are 17 residues in the CDR3. Germline CDR1 is SGHVS and CDR2 is FQNEAQ. V shed 4 bases, J shed 5 bases, and the junction held 8 bases outside the gene matches. Here the CDR3 DNA reads TGTGCCAGCAGCTCCCGCTCGGGACTAGCGGGAAACAATGAGCAGTTCTTC. This translates into CASSSRSGLAGNNEQFF.

The chain employs TRBV16 and TRBJ2-1; D ambiguous. Trimming took 1 base from V and 5 from J, leaving 9 bases between them. CDR1 KGHSY and CDR2 FQNENV come from the germline V gene. The CDR3 is 14 amino acids. In DNA form, the CDR3 reads TGTGCCAGCAGCCAATATAGTAGGAACAATGAGCAGTTCTTC. This codes for CASSQYSRNNEQFF. The entire variable domain, with the rest obtained from reference TRBV16 and TRBJ2-1, is as follows: GEEVAQTPKHLVRGEGQKAKLYCAPIKGHSYVFWYQQVLKNEFKFLISFQNENVFDETGMPKERFSAKCLPNSPCSLEIQATKLEDSAVYFCASSQYSRNNEQFFGPGTRLTVL.

The chain joins TRBV6-1 to TRBJ2-7; no definite D call. CDR3 length: 14 residues. Germline V gives CDR1 MNHNS, CDR2 SASEGT. V gave up 3 bases and J gave up 2 bases, with 11 bases separating them. The CDR3 region has the DNA TGTGCCAGCAGTGAGTCCCTAGGGACCTACGAGCAGTACGTC. It translates to CASSESLGTYEQYV.

Note on this clone: One end of the junction is discordant with germline, which a read error may explain. The chain employs TRBV7-7 and TRBJ2-5, with TRBD1 matching over 7 bases. Germline loops: CDR1 SSHAT, CDR2 FNYEAQ (reference sequence). The CDR3 runs 14 residues. Here the CDR3 DNA reads TGTGCTAGCAGTCCCGGGACAGTTCAAGAGACCCAGTACTTC. This encodes CASSPGTVQETQYF.

In its sample, this clone was seen a few times. The gene calls are TRBV5-1 and TRBJ1-4; TRBD1 matches at 10 bases. With V trimmed by 0 bases and J by 8 bases, 4 bases remained unmatched. CDR1 SGHRS and CDR2 YFSETQ come from the germline V gene. The CDR3 consists of 15 residues. CDR3 protein: CASSLDGTGDEKLFF. The CDR3 nucleotides read TGCGCCAGCAGCTTGGATGGGACAGGGGACGAAAAACTGTTTTTT.

The genes are TRBV7-9 and TRBJ2-5; the match to TRBD1 covers 7 bases. Per germline, CDR1 SEHNR and CDR2 FQNEAQ (reference sequence). After removal of 1 base from V and 1 base from J, the junction contained 3 bases not matched to a gene. CDR3 size: 15 residues. CDR3 coding DNA: TGTGCCAGCAGCTTAGGGGACAGAAGCCAAGAGACCCAGTACTTC. As protein: CASSLGDRSQETQYF.

This clone came up once. The chain has TRBV6-5 and TRBJ1-5, with D perhaps TRBD1 (6 bases). V lost 7 bases to trimming and J lost 3 bases, with 10 bases between them. Germline CDR1 MNHEY, CDR2 SVGAGI. This CDR3 spans 13 amino acids. The CDR3 DNA reads TGTGCCAGCAAATCAGGGGCCAATCAGCCCCAGCATTTT. It is translated as CASKSGANQPQHF.

J is TRBJ1-5 and V is TRBV4-3, with D maybe TRBD1 (5 bases). Germline loops: CDR1 LGHNA, CDR2 YSLEER. V lost 0 bases, J lost 7 bases, and 13 bases lay in between. The length of the CDR3 is 15 residues. Written as DNA, the CDR3 is TGCGCCAGCAGCCAAGATATTTCGAGGGACCAGCCCCAGCATTTT. Protein: CASSQDISRDQPQHF.

The chain joins TRBV5-8 to TRBJ1-1; D might be TRBD1 (5 bases). CDR3 size: 13 residues. The germline V and J ends were trimmed by 3 bases and 11 bases, with 17 bases remaining between them. The germline V gene encodes CDR1 SGHTS and CDR2 YDEGEE. The DNA for the CDR3 is TGTGCCAGCAGCTGGGAAAGGGACCTAAAGGCTTTCTTT. This encodes CASSWERDLKAFF.

This clone was seen once. One end of the junction does not line up with germline, which may come from a read error. The chain recombines TRBV7-7 with TRBJ2-3; D may match TRBD1 or TRBD2 (5 bases each). The CDR3 covers 15 residues. Germline V lookup: CDR1 SSHAT, CDR2 FNYEAQ (reference sequence). The CDR3 coding sequence is TGTGCTAGCAGCTTGGGAGACAGTGAGTTGGATACGCAGTATTTT. It codes for CASSLGDSELDTQYF.

The chain employs TRBV11-2 and TRBJ1-1, with TRBD1 as a possible D gene (5 bases). The germline V gene encodes CDR1 SGHAT and CDR2 FQNNGV. Trimming left V 2 bases short and J 8 bases short, with 21 bases between. The CDR3 spans 16 residues. The CDR3 DNA follows: TGTGCCAGCAGCTTAACCGGCGGACACCGCGTTTTAGAAGCTTTCTTT. It translates to CASSLTGGHRVLEAFF.

The chain couples TRBV5-4 to TRBJ2-5; D is undetermined. The CDR3 loop spans 15 amino acids. Trimming removed 0 bases at V and 4 bases at J, with 13 bases between. Germline V gene lookup returns CDR1 SGHNT and CDR2 YYREEE (reference sequence). This chain's CDR3 is CASSLGLASGETQYF. In nucleotides, the CDR3 is TGTGCCAGCAGCTTGGGGTTGGCGTCGGGAGAGACCCAGTACTTC.

This clone showed up just once. The chain couples TRBV7-6 to TRBJ1-1; D not resolved. This CDR3 spans 14 amino acids. Germline CDR1 is SGHVS and CDR2 is FNYEAQ. The ends were cut back, 0 bases at V and 4 bases at J, with 9 bases in the middle. CDR3 sequence reads: CASSLAGSPTEAFF. CDR3 DNA: TGTGCCAGCAGCTTAGCAGGGTCCCCCACTGAAGCTTTCTTT.

V gene TRBV6-5 combines with J gene TRBJ1-5, with D possibly being TRBD1 (5 bases). The germline V gene encodes CDR1 MNHEY and CDR2 SVGAGI. Trimming left V 8 bases short and J 5 bases short, with 10 bases between. The CDR3 loop spans 12 amino acids. CDR3 sequence: CASVRGDQPQHF. CDR3 nucleotides: TGTGCCAGCGTACGGGGGGATCAGCCCCAGCATTTT.

The chain carries TRBV19 and TRBJ1-3; the D is unclear. The CDR3 is 11 residues long. Germline loops: CDR1 LNHDA, CDR2 SQIVND (reference sequence). Trimming removed 9 bases from V and 4 bases from J, with 7 bases in between. The CDR3 region has the DNA TGTGCCAGACCGCAGGGAAACACCATATATTTT. Amino acids: CARPQGNTIYF.

The gene calls are TRBV25-1 and TRBJ2-3; 8 bases agree with TRBD1. The CDR3 has 16 amino acids. V was clipped by 4 bases and J by 3 bases; unmatched bases: 9. Germline CDR1 reads MGHDK; CDR2 reads SYGVNS. CDR3 protein: CASSGDRDRGTDTQYF. The CDR3 region has the DNA TGTGCCAGCAGTGGGGACCGAGACAGGGGAACAGATACGCAGTATTTT.

This clone appeared once. This chain connects TRBV7-8 to TRBJ1-2; 9 bases are a match to TRBD1. V shed 1 base and J 6 bases; nucleotides not matched to a gene: 3. Germline values: CDR1 SGHVS, CDR2 FQNEAQ. The CDR3 runs 14 residues. The CDR3 DNA reads as TGTGCCAGCAGCTTAGGGGACAGGGACGATGGCTACACCTTC. It yields the protein CASSLGDRDDGYTF.

DNA for the CDR3: TGCGCCAGCAGCCTCGGGACGTTGGGGAGTCTGTCGAACACTGAAGCTTTCTTT. The encoded protein is CASSLGTLGSLSNTEAFF. V gene TRBV4-1 combines with J gene TRBJ1-1, with TRBD1 as a possible D gene (5 bases). Trimming cost V 4 bases and J 1 base, with 22 bases left between them. The germline V gene encodes CDR1 MGHRA and CDR2 YSYEKL. The length of the CDR3 is 18 residues.

This rearrangement joins TRBV29-1 to TRBJ1-1, with D perhaps TRBD1 (6 bases). This CDR3 spans 11 amino acids. Germline V gene lookup returns CDR1 SQVTM and CDR2 ANQGSEA. The germline V and J ends were trimmed by 6 bases and 5 bases, with 10 bases remaining between them. The CDR3 spells CSVKRGTEAFF. Here the CDR3 DNA reads TGCAGCGTCAAGAGGGGGACTGAAGCTTTCTTT. The variable domain in full, completed from reference TRBV29-1 and TRBJ1-1, reads SAVISQKPSRDICQRGTSLTIQCQVDSQVTMMFWYRQQPGQSLTLIATANQGSEATYESGFVIDKFPISRPNLTFSTLTVSNMSPEDSSIYLCSVKRGTEAFFGQGTRLTVV.